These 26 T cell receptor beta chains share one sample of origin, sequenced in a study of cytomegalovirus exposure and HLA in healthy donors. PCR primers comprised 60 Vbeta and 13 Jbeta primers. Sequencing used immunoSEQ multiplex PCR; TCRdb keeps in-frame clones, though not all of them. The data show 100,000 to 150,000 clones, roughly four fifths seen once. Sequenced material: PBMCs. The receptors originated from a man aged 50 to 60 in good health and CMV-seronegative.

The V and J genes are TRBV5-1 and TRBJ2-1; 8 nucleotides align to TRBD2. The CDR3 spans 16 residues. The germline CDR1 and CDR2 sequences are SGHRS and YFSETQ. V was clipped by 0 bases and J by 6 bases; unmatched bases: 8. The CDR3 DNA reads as TGCGCCAGCAGCTTGGACCCGGGGGGGCCCGGCAATGAGCAGTTCTTC. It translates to CASSLDPGGPGNEQFF.

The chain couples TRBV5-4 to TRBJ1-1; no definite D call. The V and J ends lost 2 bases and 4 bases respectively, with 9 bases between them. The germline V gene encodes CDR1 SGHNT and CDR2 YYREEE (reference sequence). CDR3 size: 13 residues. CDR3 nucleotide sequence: TGTGCCAGCAGCTTTCAGGATCCCACTGAAGCTTTCTTT. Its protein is CASSFQDPTEAFF.

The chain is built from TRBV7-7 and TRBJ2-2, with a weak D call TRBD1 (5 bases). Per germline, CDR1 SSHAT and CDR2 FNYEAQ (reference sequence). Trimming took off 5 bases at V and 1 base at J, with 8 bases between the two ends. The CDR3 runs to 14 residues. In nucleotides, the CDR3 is TGTGCCAGCAGCCACGACAGGAACACCGGGGAGCTGTTTTTT. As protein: CASSHDRNTGELFF.

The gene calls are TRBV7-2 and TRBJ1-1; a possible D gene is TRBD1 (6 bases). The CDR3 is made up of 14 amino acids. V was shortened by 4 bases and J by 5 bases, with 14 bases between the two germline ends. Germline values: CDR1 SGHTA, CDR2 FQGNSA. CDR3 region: CASSSHQGRTEAFF. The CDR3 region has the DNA TGTGCCAGCAGCTCTCACCAGGGGCGAACTGAAGCTTTCTTT.

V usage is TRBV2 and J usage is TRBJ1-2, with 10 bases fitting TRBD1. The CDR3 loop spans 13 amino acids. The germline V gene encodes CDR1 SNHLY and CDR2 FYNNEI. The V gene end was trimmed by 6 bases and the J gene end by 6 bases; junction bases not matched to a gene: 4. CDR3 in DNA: TGTGCCAGCAGAGGACAGGGGGGGAATGGCTACACCTTC. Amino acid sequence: CASRGQGGNGYTF.

CDR3 in DNA: TGTGCCAGCAGCCTACCCTCCACAGAGCCGAACACTGAAGCTTTCTTT. It yields the protein CASSLPSTEPNTEAFF. The chain links TRBV21-1 to TRBJ1-1; TRBD1, the table's D call, lacks a check against the DNA. TRBV21-1 is noted as a pseudogene. CDR3 length: 16 amino acids.

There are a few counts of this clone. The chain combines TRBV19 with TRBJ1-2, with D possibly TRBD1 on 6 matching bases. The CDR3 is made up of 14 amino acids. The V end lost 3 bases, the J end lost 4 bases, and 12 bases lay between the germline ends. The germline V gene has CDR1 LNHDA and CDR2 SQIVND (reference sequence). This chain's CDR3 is CASSMGQGTYGYTF. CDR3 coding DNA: TGTGCCAGTAGTATGGGGCAGGGGACCTATGGCTACACCTTC.

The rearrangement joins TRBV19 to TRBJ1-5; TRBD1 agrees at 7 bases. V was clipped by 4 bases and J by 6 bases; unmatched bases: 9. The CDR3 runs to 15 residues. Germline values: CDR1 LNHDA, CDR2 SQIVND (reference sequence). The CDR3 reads CASSKRDRDIQPQHF. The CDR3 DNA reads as TGTGCCAGTAGTAAGCGCGACAGGGATATTCAGCCCCAGCATTTT.

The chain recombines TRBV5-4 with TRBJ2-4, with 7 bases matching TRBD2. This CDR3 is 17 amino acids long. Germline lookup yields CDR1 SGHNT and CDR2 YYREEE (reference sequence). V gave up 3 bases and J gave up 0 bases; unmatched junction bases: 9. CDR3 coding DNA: TGTGCCAGCAGCTGGGGTGGGGGGGTGGTAGCCAAAAACATTCAGTACTTC. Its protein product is CASSWGGGVVAKNIQYF.

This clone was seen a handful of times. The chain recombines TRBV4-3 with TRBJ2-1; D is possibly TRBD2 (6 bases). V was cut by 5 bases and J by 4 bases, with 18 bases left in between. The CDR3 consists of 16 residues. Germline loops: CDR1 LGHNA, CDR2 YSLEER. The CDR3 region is CASSARRRASYNEQFF. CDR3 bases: TGCGCCAGCAGCGCAAGAAGGAGGGCATCATACAATGAGCAGTTCTTC.

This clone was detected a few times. The CDR3 bases are TGTGCCAGCTCACCACGCCAGATTAGCAATCAGCCCCAGCATTTT. Translation gives CASSPRQISNQPQHF. The genes are TRBV18 and TRBJ1-5; no definite D call. V dropped 1 base and J dropped 0 bases, with 7 bases sitting between them. This CDR3 has 15 amino acids. Germline loops: CDR1 KGHSH, CDR2 LQKENI. The full variable domain, completed using reference TRBV18 and TRBJ1-5, is NAGVMQNPRHLVRRRGQEARLRCSPMKGHSHVYWYRQLPEEGLKFMVYLQKENIIDESGMPKERFSAEFPKEGPSILRIQQVVRGDSAAYFCASSPRQISNQPQHFGDGTRLSIL.

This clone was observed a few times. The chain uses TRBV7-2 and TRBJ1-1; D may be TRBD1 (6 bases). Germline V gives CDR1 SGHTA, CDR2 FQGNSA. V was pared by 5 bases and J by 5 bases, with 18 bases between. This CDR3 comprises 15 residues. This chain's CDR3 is CASSVRRRGLTEAFF. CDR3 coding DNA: TGTGCCAGCAGCGTCAGAAGGCGGGGGCTAACTGAAGCTTTCTTT.

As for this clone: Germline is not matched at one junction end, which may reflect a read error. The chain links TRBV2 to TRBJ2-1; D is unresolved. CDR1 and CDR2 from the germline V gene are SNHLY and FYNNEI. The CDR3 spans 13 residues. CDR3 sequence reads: CASIEGVYNEQFF. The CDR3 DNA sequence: TGTGCCAGCATTGAAGGCGTATACAATGAGCAGTTCTTC.

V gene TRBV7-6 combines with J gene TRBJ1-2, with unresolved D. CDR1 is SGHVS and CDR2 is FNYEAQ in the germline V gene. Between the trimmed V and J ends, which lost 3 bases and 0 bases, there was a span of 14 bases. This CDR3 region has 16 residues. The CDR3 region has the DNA TGTGCCAGCAGCTTTGGCGGGCCCTCCACTAACTATGGCTACACCTTC. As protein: CASSFGGPSTNYGYTF.

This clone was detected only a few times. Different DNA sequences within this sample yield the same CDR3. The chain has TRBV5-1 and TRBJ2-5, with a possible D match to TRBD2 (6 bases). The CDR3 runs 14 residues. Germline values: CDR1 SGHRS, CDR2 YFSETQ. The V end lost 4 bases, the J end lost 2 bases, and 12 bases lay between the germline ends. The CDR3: CASSPGREQETQYF. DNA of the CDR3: TGCGCCAGCAGCCCCGGGCGGGAACAAGAGACCCAGTACTTC. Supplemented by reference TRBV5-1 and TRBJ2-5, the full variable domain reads KAGVTQTPRYLIKTRGQQVTLSCSPISGHRSVSWYQQTPGQGLQFLFEYFSETQRNKGNFPGRFSGRQFSNSRSEMNVSTLELGDSALYLCASSPGREQETQYFGPGTRLLVL.

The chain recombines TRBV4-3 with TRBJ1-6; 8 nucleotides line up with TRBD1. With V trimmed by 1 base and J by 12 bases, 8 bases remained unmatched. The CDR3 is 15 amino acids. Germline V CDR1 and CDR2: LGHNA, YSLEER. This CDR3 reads CASSQVGQGAGPLHF. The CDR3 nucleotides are TGCGCCAGCAGCCAAGTGGGTCAGGGGGCTGGACCCCTCCACTTT.

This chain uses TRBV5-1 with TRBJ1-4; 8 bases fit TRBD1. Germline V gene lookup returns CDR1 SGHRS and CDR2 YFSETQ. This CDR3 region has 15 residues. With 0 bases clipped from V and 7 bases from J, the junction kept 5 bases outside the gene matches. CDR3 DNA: TGCGCCAGCAGCTTGGGAGTCGGACAGGGTGAAAAACTGTTTTTT. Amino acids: CASSLGVGQGEKLFF.

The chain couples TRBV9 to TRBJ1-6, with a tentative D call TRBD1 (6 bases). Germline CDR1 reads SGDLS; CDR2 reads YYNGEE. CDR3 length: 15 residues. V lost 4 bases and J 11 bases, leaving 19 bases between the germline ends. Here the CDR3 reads CASSPQDRNRAPLHF. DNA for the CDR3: TGTGCCAGCAGCCCACAGGACAGAAATAGAGCACCCCTCCACTTT.

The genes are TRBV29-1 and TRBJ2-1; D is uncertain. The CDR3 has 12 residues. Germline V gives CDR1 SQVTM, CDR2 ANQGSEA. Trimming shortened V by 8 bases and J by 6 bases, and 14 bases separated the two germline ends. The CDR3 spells CSPLLRGNEQFF. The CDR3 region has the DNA TGCAGCCCCTTACTCCGAGGCAATGAGCAGTTCTTC.

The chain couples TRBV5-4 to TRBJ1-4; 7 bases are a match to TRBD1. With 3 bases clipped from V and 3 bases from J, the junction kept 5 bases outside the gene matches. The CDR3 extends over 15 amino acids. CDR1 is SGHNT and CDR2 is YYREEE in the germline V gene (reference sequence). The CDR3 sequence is CASSSYQGANEKLFF. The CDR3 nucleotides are TGTGCCAGCAGCTCCTACCAGGGGGCTAATGAAAAACTGTTTTTT. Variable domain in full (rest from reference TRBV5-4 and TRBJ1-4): ETGVTQSPTHLIKTRGQQVTLRCSSQSGHNTVSWYQQALGQGPQFIFQYYREEENGRGNFPPRFSGLQFPNYSSELNVNALELDDSALYLCASSSYQGANEKLFFGSGTQLSVL.

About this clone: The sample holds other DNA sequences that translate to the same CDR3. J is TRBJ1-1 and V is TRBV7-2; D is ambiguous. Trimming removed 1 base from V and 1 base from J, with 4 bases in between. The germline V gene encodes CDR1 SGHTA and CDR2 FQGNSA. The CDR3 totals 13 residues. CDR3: CASSLGANTEAFF. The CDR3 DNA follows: TGTGCCAGCAGCTTAGGCGCGAACACTGAAGCTTTCTTT.

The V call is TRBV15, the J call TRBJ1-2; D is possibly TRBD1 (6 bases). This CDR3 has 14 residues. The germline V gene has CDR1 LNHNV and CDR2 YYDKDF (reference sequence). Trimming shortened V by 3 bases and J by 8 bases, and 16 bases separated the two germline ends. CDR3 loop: CATSSYRQAAGYTF. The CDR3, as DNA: TGTGCCACCAGCAGTTACCGACAGGCGGCCGGCTACACCTTC.

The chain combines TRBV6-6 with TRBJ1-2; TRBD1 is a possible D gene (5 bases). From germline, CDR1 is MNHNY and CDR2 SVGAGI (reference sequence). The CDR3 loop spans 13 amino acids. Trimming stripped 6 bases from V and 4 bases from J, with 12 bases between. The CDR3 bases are TGTGCCAGCAGGGACCAGGGTACCTATGGCTACACCTTC. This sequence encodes CASRDQGTYGYTF.

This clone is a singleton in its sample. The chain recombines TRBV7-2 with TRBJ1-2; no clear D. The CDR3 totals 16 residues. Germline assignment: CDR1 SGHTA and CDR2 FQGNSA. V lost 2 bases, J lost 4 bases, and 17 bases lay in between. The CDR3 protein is CASSLNQEGASYGYTF. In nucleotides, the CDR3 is TGTGCCAGCAGCTTAAATCAAGAGGGCGCCTCCTATGGCTACACCTTC.

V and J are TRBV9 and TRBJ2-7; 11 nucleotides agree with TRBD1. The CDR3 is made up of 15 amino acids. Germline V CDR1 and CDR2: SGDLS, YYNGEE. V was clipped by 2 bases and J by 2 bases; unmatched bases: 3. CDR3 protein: CASSVGQGAPYEQYF. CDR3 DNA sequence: TGTGCCAGCAGCGTCGGACAGGGGGCTCCCTACGAGCAGTACTTC. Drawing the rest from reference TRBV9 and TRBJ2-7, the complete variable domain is DSGVTQTPKHLITATGQRVTLRCSPRSGDLSVYWYQQSLDQGLQFLIQYYNGEERAKGNILERFSAQQFPDLHSELNLSSLELGDSALYFCASSVGQGAPYEQYFGPGTRLTVT.

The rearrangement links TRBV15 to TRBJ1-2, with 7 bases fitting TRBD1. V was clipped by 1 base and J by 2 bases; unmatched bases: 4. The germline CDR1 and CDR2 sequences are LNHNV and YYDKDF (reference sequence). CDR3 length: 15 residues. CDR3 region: CATSRAGRGNYGYTF. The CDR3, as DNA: TGTGCCACCAGCAGAGCGGGCAGGGGGAACTATGGCTACACCTTC.